One and the same sample provided the 15 T cell receptor beta chains below, sequenced in a study of CD8+ T cells in alopecia areata. Extraction of RNA preceded its reverse transcription into cDNA, which served as the sequencing template. Clones were read by immunoSEQ multiplex PCR, and TCRdb kept only the in-frame ones, dropping some. The sample consists of about 150,000 clones, about 60% of them appearing once. Material for sequencing was CD4+ T cells sorted from blood. The origin of the receptors is a human donor in good health.

This clone was seen only a few times. The V and J genes are TRBV15 and TRBJ2-4, with D perhaps matching TRBD2 (6 bases). CDR1 and CDR2 from the germline V gene are LNHNV and YYDKDF (reference sequence). The CDR3 is 12 residues long. Trimming removed 6 bases from V and 8 bases from J, with 11 bases in between. The CDR3 loop is CATSWGEDIQYF. Here the CDR3 DNA reads TGTGCCACCAGTTGGGGGGAGGACATTCAGTACTTC.

The table lists this clone with a count of one. This rearrangement joins TRBV14 to TRBJ2-1; 9 positions agree with TRBD2. The CDR3 contains 16 residues. The V segment lost 4 bases and the J segment 0 bases; nucleotides outside the gene matches: 4. CDR1 is SGHDN and CDR2 is FVKESK in the germline V gene. The CDR3 DNA is TGTGCCAGCAGCCTACTAGCGGGCCGCTCCTACAATGAGCAGTTCTTC. This gives the protein CASSLLAGRSYNEQFF. The variable domain in full, with the rest retrieved from reference TRBV14 and TRBJ2-1, is EAGVTQFPSHSVIEKGQTVTLRCDPISGHDNLYWYRRVMGKEIKFLLHFVKESKQDESGMPNNRFLAERTGGTYSTLKVQPAELEDSGVYFCASSLLAGRSYNEQFFGPGTRLTVL.

V and J are TRBV2 and TRBJ1-5; no definite D call. Trimming took 3 bases from V and 0 from J, leaving 12 bases between them. Per the germline V gene, CDR1 is SNHLY and CDR2 is FYNNEI. The CDR3 is 16 amino acids. Here the CDR3 reads CASSDTPVYSNQPQHF. CDR3 in DNA: TGTGCCAGCAGTGATACACCAGTCTATAGCAATCAGCCCCAGCATTTT.

This clone was detected only a few times. The V and J genes are TRBV29-1 and TRBJ2-5, with D uncertain. Per germline, CDR1 SQVTM and CDR2 ANQGSEA. V was pared by 4 bases and J by 9 bases, with 12 bases between. The CDR3 is 11 residues long. The CDR3 region has the DNA TGCAGCGTTGGACCCTCGCAGGCCCAGTACTTC. Translation gives CSVGPSQAQYF.

In nucleotides, the CDR3 is TGTGCCAGCAGTGAAGCGGGAGGCACAGATACGCAGTATTTT. Protein: CASSEAGGTDTQYF. V and J are TRBV6-1 and TRBJ2-3; tentatively, D is TRBD2 (5 bases). This CDR3 spans 14 amino acids. Germline CDR1 MNHNS, CDR2 SASEGT. Trimming removed 0 bases at V and 1 base at J, with 5 bases between.

The chain recombines TRBV7-2 with TRBJ2-2, with D uncertain. The V and J ends lost 5 bases and 4 bases respectively, with 5 bases between them. Germline loops: CDR1 SGHTA, CDR2 FQGNSA. The CDR3 extends over 12 amino acids. CDR3 loop: CASSRRTGELFF. CDR3 sequence (DNA): TGTGCCAGCAGCCGACGCACCGGGGAGCTGTTTTTT.

This clone was counted a single time. V and J are TRBV30 and TRBJ1-1; D remains unclear. Trimming pared 2 bases from V and 5 bases from J, leaving 6 bases between. Germline CDR1 reads GTSNPN; CDR2 reads SVGIG (reference sequence). The CDR3 has 11 amino acids. Here the CDR3 DNA reads TGTGCCTGGAGTCGAGGAACTGAAGCTTTCTTT. Amino acids: CAWSRGTEAFF.

The chain combines TRBV5-4 with TRBJ2-2; D unclear. CDR1 is SGHNT and CDR2 is YYREEE in the germline V gene (reference sequence). The CDR3 spans 13 residues. Trimming pared 4 bases from V and 10 bases from J, leaving 14 bases between. CDR3 protein: CASSKDGSVELFF. DNA for the CDR3: TGTGCCAGCAGCAAGGACGGGTCCGTGGAGCTGTTTTTT.

This clone turned up a few times. The CDR3, as DNA: TGTGCCAGCAGCTTCGTAGGGACTAGGTCTATTGAGCAGTTCTTC. Translated, it gives CASSFVGTRSIEQFF. This chain links TRBV7-2 with TRBJ2-1; 8 bases are a match to TRBD2. Per germline, CDR1 SGHTA and CDR2 FQGNSA. With 3 bases clipped from V and 9 bases from J, the junction kept 10 bases outside the gene matches. CDR3 length: 15 amino acids. The whole variable domain, filled in from reference TRBV7-2 and TRBJ2-1, reads GAGVSQSPSNKVTEKGKDVELRCDPISGHTALYWYRQSLGQGLEFLIYFQGNSAPDKSGLPSDRFSAERTGGSVSTLTIQRTQQEDSAVYLCASSFVGTRSIEQFFGPGTRLTVL.

V and J are TRBV29-1 and TRBJ2-5; D might be TRBD1 or TRBD2, each matching 5 bases. This CDR3 has 14 amino acids. Looked up from germline, CDR1 is SQVTM and CDR2 is ANQGSEA. The ends were cut back, 5 bases at V and 2 bases at J, with 15 bases in the middle. CDR3 residues: CSVTGPSAQETQYF. In nucleotides, the CDR3 is TGCAGCGTTACGGGACCGTCCGCGCAAGAGACCCAGTACTTC.

This sequence joins TRBV29-1 and TRBJ2-5, with D perhaps matching TRBD1 (6 bases). The CDR3 is made up of 13 amino acids. CDR1 is SQVTM, CDR2 ANQGSEA, per germline. The V end was cut by 1 base, the J end by 0 bases, with 6 bases between. The CDR3 is CSVEGTDQETQYF. DNA of the CDR3: TGCAGCGTTGAAGGGACAGACCAAGAGACCCAGTACTTC. The whole variable domain, filled in from reference TRBV29-1 and TRBJ2-5, reads SAVISQKPSRDICQRGTSLTIQCQVDSQVTMMFWYRQQPGQSLTLIATANQGSEATYESGFVIDKFPISRPNLTFSTLTVSNMSPEDSSIYLCSVEGTDQETQYFGPGTRLLVL.

This clone was observed once. The J gene is TRBJ2-5, the V gene TRBV18; 8 bases are shared with TRBD2. The CDR3 consists of 13 residues. Germline V lookup: CDR1 KGHSH, CDR2 LQKENI. Trimming at V came to 5 bases and at J to 5 bases, leaving 4 bases not matched to a gene. The CDR3 DNA reads as TGTGCCAGCTCAGGCGGGAGGAGGGAGACCCAGTACTTC. This translates into CASSGGRRETQYF.

The chain employs TRBV29-1 and TRBJ2-1, with D possibly matching TRBD2 (6 bases). Trimming left V 5 bases short and J 9 bases short, with 26 bases between. The CDR3 is 16 residues long. Germline loops: CDR1 SQVTM, CDR2 ANQGSEA. The CDR3: CSVRDLPRLAISEQFF. CDR3 coding DNA: TGCAGCGTTAGAGACCTACCGCGCCTAGCGATAAGTGAGCAGTTCTTC.

The V gene is TRBV7-2, the J gene TRBJ2-1; D is perhaps TRBD2 (6 bases). This CDR3 is built from 15 residues. The V gene's germline CDR1 is SGHTA and CDR2 FQGNSA. Trimming left V 0 bases short and J 4 bases short, with 10 bases between. The CDR3 nucleotides read TGTGCCAGCAGCTTAGCGGCTAGCGCGTACAATGAGCAGTTCTTC. It translates to CASSLAASAYNEQFF.

The CDR3 spells CATSTGQGEPQHF. The CDR3 DNA reads TGTGCCACCAGCACAGGACAGGGAGAACCCCAGCATTTT. The V call is TRBV15, the J call TRBJ1-5; 8 bases are a match to TRBD1. Trimming at V came to 4 bases and at J to 10 bases, leaving 6 bases not matched to a gene. The CDR3 length is 13 residues. Germline V gene sequence: CDR1 LNHNV, CDR2 YYDKDF (reference sequence).